The clone carrying this T cell receptor beta chain showed up just once. It was at deep level that the assay was run. The table came from immunoSEQ multiplex PCR; TCRdb's copy has only in-frame clones and leaves some out. The sample has roughly 2.5 million clones, around 90% seen once. These data originate in a study of shared clonotypes between healthy human individuals. The ends were cut back, 0 bases at V and 7 bases at J, with 8 bases in the middle. CDR1 and CDR2 (germline): SGDLS, YYNGEE. The CDR3 is made up of 12 amino acids. Sequenced: naive CD4+ T cells sorted from blood. Subset specified: CD45RA+ positively selected. This sequence joins TRBV9 and TRBJ2-7; D may be TRBD2 (5 bases). This TCR was sampled from a man aged 18 to 29 in good health. The CDR3 coding sequence is TGTGCCAGCAGCGTAGGCACGGGAGAGCAGTACTTC. Amino acids: CASSVGTGEQYF. The full variable domain, in which reference TRBV9 and TRBJ2-7 provide the parts outside the CDR3, is DSGVTQTPKHLITATGQRVTLRCSPRSGDLSVYWYQQSLDQGLQFLIQYYNGEERAKGNILERFSAQQFPDLHSELNLSSLELGDSALYFCASSVGTGEQYFGPGTRLTVT.